These T cell receptor beta chains were read from a single sample in a study of beta chain features in type 1 diabetes. Method: immunoSEQ multiplex PCR; TCRdb's copy keeps in-frame clones and lacks some. Among 600,000 or so clones, 9.5% to 15% were seen once, and the ten largest hold 0.09% to 0.15%. The sample consisted of naive CD4+ T cells from blood. Every receptor here comes from a man younger than 45 with type 1 diabetes. Each CDR3 is given with its conserved first and last residue. The order of the fields is J gene, D gene, V gene, CDR3 protein. D genes are given only for firm matches.

>TRBJ1-2|TRBD1|TRBV4-3
CASSQRTGPNGYTF
>TRBJ1-6|NA|TRBV4-3
CASSQWQGDNNSPLHF
>TRBJ2-6|NA|TRBV9
CASSAVQTNSGANVLTF
>TRBJ2-3|NA|TRBV9
CASSVGGISTDTQYF
>TRBJ1-3|NA|TRBV7-3
CASSLNSGNTIYF
>TRBJ2-3|TRBD2|TRBV11-2
CASSLGAGGSTDTQYF
>TRBJ1-1|NA|TRBV4-3
CASSQDRGNTEAFF
>TRBJ2-3|TRBD2|TRBV7-2
CASRRPGLAQFTRDTQYF
>TRBJ2-5|NA|TRBV10-3
CAIGGPQETQYF
>TRBJ2-5|TRBD1|TRBV14
CASSQDQTGARETQYF
>TRBJ1-2|TRBD1|TRBV7-9
CASSLTGAIFNYGYTF
>TRBJ2-3|NA|TRBV4-3
CASSQEKADTQYF
>TRBJ2-3|NA|TRBV9
CASSRAGIDTQYF
>TRBJ2-2|TRBD1|TRBV14
CASSHYGTGTLNTGELFF
>TRBJ2-3|NA|TRBV10-2
CASKGGGIDTQYF
>TRBJ2-5|TRBD2|TRBV28
CASRAGLAGDQETQYF
>TRBJ2-7|NA|TRBV7-9
CASSTLGGYEQYF
>TRBJ2-3|TRBD2|TRBV7-9
CASIPAGNTDTQYF
>TRBJ2-3|TRBD2|TRBV6-6
CASSPAWGGGTDTQYF
>TRBJ2-1|TRBD2|TRBV6-5
CASSYRSGGASEQFF
>TRBJ2-7|NA|TRBV28
CASSLGGADTYEQYF
>TRBJ1-3|NA|TRBV5-1
CASSLVGVAGNTIYF
>TRBJ2-5|NA|TRBV15
CATSRDDTLFSETQYF
>TRBJ2-1|NA|TRBV29-1
CSVADVSVYNEQFF
>TRBJ1-6|NA|TRBV28
CASSLTGKGSPLHF
>TRBJ2-1|NA|TRBV7-8
CASSFGYNEQFF
>TRBJ1-2|NA|TRBV5-4
CASSFVGGGYTF
>TRBJ1-2|TRBD1|TRBV9
CASQTDREGGYTF
>TRBJ2-5|NA|TRBV28
CASSPPGSNEETQYF
>TRBJ1-5|NA|TRBV19
CASTTDSNQPQHF
>TRBJ2-7|NA|TRBV28
CASILGLGAYEQYF
>TRBJ2-3|TRBD1|TRBV4-3
CASSQDSDRAGTDTQYF
>TRBJ2-2|TRBD2|TRBV29-1
CSGGLAGASPGELFF
>TRBJ2-1|NA|TRBV7-8
CASSLSGGGEQFF
>TRBJ2-1|NA|TRBV19
CASSPRGGGFISDNEQFF
>TRBJ1-5|TRBD1|TRBV6-1
CASSFGTGNQPQHF
>TRBJ2-5|NA|TRBV5-8
CASSLIGLQETQYF
>TRBJ1-5|NA|TRBV30
CAWSQMTGSNQPQHF
>TRBJ2-1|TRBD2|TRBV19
CASTGMAGGPNEQFF
>TRBJ2-1|TRBD1|TRBV4-3
CASSLIRQGASYNEQFF
>TRBJ2-2|NA|TRBV5-4
CASSLGRSNTGELFF
>TRBJ2-7|NA|TRBV5-6
CASSSTVSYEQYF